This T cell receptor beta chain stems from a study of shared clonotypes between healthy human individuals. Study-level results: Clonotypes shared by all four donors outscored non-shared clonotypes in generation probability.

The naive CD8 population came from CD45RO-negative cells selected for CCR7, without terminally differentiated effector memory CD45RA+ cells. Note on this clone: No antigen is known for it.

The table came from immunoSEQ multiplex PCR; TCRdb's copy has only in-frame clones and leaves some out. The sample lists hundreds of thousands of clones, roughly nine tenths occurring once. Sequences were obtained from naive CD8+ T cells sorted from blood. This TCR was sampled from a young man in good health.

The CDR3 spells CASSDRGTDTDTQYF. CDR3 nucleotide sequence: TGTGCCAGCAGTGATCGAGGAACCGACACAGATACGCAGTATTTT. The chain is built from TRBV6-1 and TRBJ2-3; D unresolved. The CDR3 has 15 residues. The ends were cut back, 3 bases at V and 2 bases at J, with 12 bases in the middle. CDR1 is MNHNS, CDR2 SASEGT, per germline.